This TCR beta chain was identified in a study of metastatic and nonmetastatic thyroid tumors. Study context: Both malignant and benign thyroid patients supplied peripheral blood and tumor or nodule tissue samples, across which the repertoires of these patients were then compared. Whole-study findings and limits: Reports indicated that malignant thyroid tumors showed significantly higher TCR beta diversity than benign nodules did, in blood and tumor.

Thyroid surgery took place with no prior treatment in any patient. Comment on this clone: No antigen is known for it.

TCRdb re-analyzed the PCR reads using MiXCR. This sample has 6,600 or so clones, with under 30% found just once. The CDR3 has 12 amino acids. Germline values: CDR1 SGHRS, CDR2 YFSETQ. V was clipped by 5 bases and J by 8 bases, with 11 bases between them. This chain joins TRBV5-1 and TRBJ1-3; the D is unclear. This TCR was sampled from a male donor with papillary thyroid cancer or a benign thyroid nodule (not recorded which). Some clones in this sample may be carry-over from other donors' samples. Sequencing was done on a sample of adjacent normal tissue. The CDR3 nucleotides read TGCGCCAGCAGAAGAGAGGAGGACACCATATATTTT. Amino acids: CASRREEDTIYF.